These T cell receptor beta chains were read from a single sample in a study of CD8 T cells in ankylosing spondylitis. Each CDR3 protein is one row after TCRdb ran MiXCR on the 5' RACE reads. The data contain approximately 440,000 distinct CDR3 sequences, about a sixth of them singletons. The sample was blood, either unsorted or a sorted T cell fraction (not recorded which). The receptors originated from a male donor with ankylosing spondylitis. Both conserved end residues are part of each CDR3. Each record gives: J gene, D gene, clone size, V gene, CDR3 protein, CDR3 DNA. A D gene is named only where the DNA matches it firmly. Size is omitted from some rows. Given values are once, few, many or a class for expanded clones.

J gene: TRBJ1-1
D gene: -
clone size: many
V gene: TRBV11-2
CDR3 protein: CASSLVREKAFF
CDR3 DNA: TGTGCCAGCAGCTTAGTCAGGGAAAAGGCTTTCTTT

J gene: TRBJ2-7
D gene: -
clone size: few
V gene: TRBV7-2
CDR3 protein: CASSPETGYEQYF
CDR3 DNA: TGTGCCAGCAGCCCAGAGACAGGCTACGAGCAGTACTTC

J gene: TRBJ1-6
D gene: -
clone size: -
V gene: TRBV9
CDR3 protein: CASSGTGTWHSPLHF
CDR3 DNA: TGTGCCAGCAGCGGAACCGGGACATGGCATTCACCCCTCCACTTT

J gene: TRBJ2-6
D gene: TRBD1
clone size: few
V gene: TRBV3-1
CDR3 protein: CASSWGTGLSSGANVLTF
CDR3 DNA: TGTGCCAGCAGCTGGGGGACAGGCCTGAGCTCTGGGGCCAACGTCCTGACTTTC

J gene: TRBJ2-7
D gene: TRBD1
clone size: few
V gene: TRBV4-3
CDR3 protein: CASSQVDRGPYEQYF
CDR3 DNA: TGCGCCAGCAGCCAGGTCGACAGGGGGCCCTACGAGCAGTACTTC

J gene: TRBJ2-1
D gene: -
clone size: many
V gene: TRBV4-3
CDR3 protein: CASSQDRTPRGEQFF
CDR3 DNA: TGCGCCAGCAGCCAAGATAGAACCCCGAGGGGTGAGCAGTTCTTC

J gene: TRBJ2-1
D gene: TRBD1
clone size: few
V gene: TRBV29-1
CDR3 protein: CSVERQGINEQFF
CDR3 DNA: TGCAGCGTTGAGAGACAGGGCATCAATGAGCAGTTCTTC

J gene: TRBJ1-5
D gene: -
clone size: -
V gene: TRBV2
CDR3 protein: CASSSRQHQPQHF
CDR3 DNA: TGTGCCAGCAGTTCCCGACAGCATCAGCCCCAGCATTTT

J gene: TRBJ2-7
D gene: -
clone size: few
V gene: TRBV11-2
CDR3 protein: CASSLLLAGTYEQYF
CDR3 DNA: TGTGCCAGCAGCCTACTTTTGGCGGGAACCTACGAGCAGTACTTC

J gene: TRBJ2-2
D gene: -
clone size: few
V gene: TRBV5-1
CDR3 protein: CASSGTYTGELFF
CDR3 DNA: TGCGCCAGCAGCGGGACCTACACCGGGGAGCTGTTTTTT

J gene: TRBJ1-5
D gene: -
clone size: -
V gene: TRBV20-1
CDR3 protein: CSARGRQSPVNNQPQHF
CDR3 DNA: TGCAGTGCTAGAGGCCGACAGTCCCCCGTAAACAATCAGCCCCAGCATTTT

J gene: TRBJ1-2
D gene: -
clone size: -
V gene: TRBV29-1
CDR3 protein: CSGTRDQGMGGYTF
CDR3 DNA: TGCAGCGGGACCCGGGATCAGGGGATGGGCGGCTACACCTTC

J gene: TRBJ2-5
D gene: -
clone size: few
V gene: TRBV20-1
CDR3 protein: CSALTGTTQTQYF
CDR3 DNA: TGCAGTGCTCTTACTGGTACTACCCAGACCCAGTACTTC

J gene: TRBJ2-7
D gene: -
clone size: -
V gene: TRBV12-3/TRBV12-4
CDR3 protein: CASSLLVSGEQYF
CDR3 DNA: TGTGCCAGCAGTTTACTGGTCTCGGGCGAGCAGTACTTC

J gene: TRBJ1-1
D gene: TRBD1
clone size: -
V gene: TRBV6-1
CDR3 protein: CASSRGQGVIIEAFF
CDR3 DNA: TGTGCCAGCAGCCGGGGACAGGGCGTCATCATTGAAGCTTTCTTT

J gene: TRBJ1-2
D gene: -
clone size: few
V gene: TRBV11-2
CDR3 protein: CASSTRTARGYTF
CDR3 DNA: TGTGCCAGCAGCACCCGGACCGCCAGAGGCTACACCTTC

J gene: TRBJ2-1
D gene: -
clone size: many
V gene: TRBV6-2/TRBV6-3
CDR3 protein: CASSGAWGKSDNEQFF
CDR3 DNA: TGTGCCAGCAGTGGTGCCTGGGGGAAAAGCGACAATGAGCAGTTCTTC

J gene: TRBJ1-1
D gene: -
clone size: -
V gene: TRBV30
CDR3 protein: CAWNNGWAAADTEAFF
CDR3 DNA: TGTGCCTGGAACAACGGATGGGCGGCCGCCGACACTGAAGCTTTCTTT

J gene: TRBJ1-3
D gene: -
clone size: -
V gene: TRBV4-1
CDR3 protein: CASSQQELGNTIYF
CDR3 DNA: TGCGCCAGCAGCCAGCAGGAATTAGGAAACACCATATATTTT

J gene: TRBJ2-7
D gene: -
clone size: few
V gene: TRBV2
CDR3 protein: CASSERPYEQYF
CDR3 DNA: TGTGCCAGCAGTGAGCGCCCCTACGAGCAGTACTTC

J gene: TRBJ2-1
D gene: -
clone size: -
V gene: TRBV20-1
CDR3 protein: CSASEGGYNEQFF
CDR3 DNA: TGCAGTGCTAGTGAGGGGGGGTACAATGAGCAGTTCTTC

J gene: TRBJ2-2
D gene: -
clone size: many
V gene: TRBV7-3
CDR3 protein: CASMENTGELFF
CDR3 DNA: TGTGCCAGCATGGAGAACACCGGGGAGCTGTTTTTT

J gene: TRBJ2-2
D gene: -
clone size: few
V gene: TRBV6-5
CDR3 protein: CASSYPGTSNTGELFF
CDR3 DNA: TGTGCCAGCAGTTACCCCGGGACCTCAAACACCGGGGAGCTGTTTTTT

J gene: TRBJ2-2
D gene: -
clone size: few
V gene: TRBV7-8
CDR3 protein: CASSNRWANTGELFF
CDR3 DNA: TGTGCCAGCAGCAACAGATGGGCGAACACCGGGGAGCTGTTTTTT

J gene: TRBJ2-7
D gene: -
clone size: -
V gene: TRBV2
CDR3 protein: CASTIDSYEQYF
CDR3 DNA: TGTGCCAGCACGATTGACAGCTACGAGCAGTACTTC

J gene: TRBJ2-5
D gene: TRBD1
clone size: many
V gene: TRBV29-1
CDR3 protein: CSVGQGGMETQYF
CDR3 DNA: TGCAGCGTAGGACAGGGCGGGATGGAGACCCAGTACTTC

J gene: TRBJ1-5
D gene: TRBD1
clone size: -
V gene: TRBV18
CDR3 protein: CASSPADRPANQPQHF
CDR3 DNA: TGTGCCAGCTCACCTGCGGACAGGCCTGCTAATCAGCCCCAGCATTTT